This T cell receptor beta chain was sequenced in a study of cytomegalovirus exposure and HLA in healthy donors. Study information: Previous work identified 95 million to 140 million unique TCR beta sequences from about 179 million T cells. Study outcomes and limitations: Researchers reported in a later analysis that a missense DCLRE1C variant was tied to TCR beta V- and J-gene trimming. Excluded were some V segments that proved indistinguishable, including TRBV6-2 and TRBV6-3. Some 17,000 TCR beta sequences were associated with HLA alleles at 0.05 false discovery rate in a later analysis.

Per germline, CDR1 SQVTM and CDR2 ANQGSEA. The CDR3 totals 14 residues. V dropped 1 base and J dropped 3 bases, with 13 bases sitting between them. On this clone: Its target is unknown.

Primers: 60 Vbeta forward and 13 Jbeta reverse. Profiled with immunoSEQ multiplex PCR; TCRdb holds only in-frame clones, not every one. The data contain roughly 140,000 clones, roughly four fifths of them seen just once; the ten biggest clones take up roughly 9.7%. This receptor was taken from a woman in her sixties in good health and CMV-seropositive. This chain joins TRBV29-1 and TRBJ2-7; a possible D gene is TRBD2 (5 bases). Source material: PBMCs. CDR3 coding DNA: TGCAGCGTTGAAGGAGGGAGTGGTTACTACGAGCAGTACTTC. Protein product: CSVEGGSGYYEQYF.